The present T cell receptor beta chain was sequenced within a study of T cells after yellow fever vaccination. In making TCR cDNA, 5'RACE template switching added a universal primer site and UMIs to it. TCRdb re-derived calls from the 5' RACE reads in MiXCR, one entry per CDR3 protein. The sample includes 200,000 to 300,000 distinct CDR3 sequences, 6% to 8% of them seen just once. V was pared by 2 bases and J by 6 bases, with 8 bases between. This CDR3 spans 13 amino acids. CDR1 is SGHKS and CDR2 is YYEKEE in the germline V gene (reference sequence). Study findings and constraints: Once the booster was given, most primary-vaccination clones reappeared, at 95% to 98% for CD4 and over 75% for CD8. Clonotypes found in both CD4 and CD8 compartments made up a small share. There was a possibility that FACS-sorted repertoires contained abundant clonotypes contaminating from the bulk population.

In this sample, this clonotype turned up many times. The antigen remains undetermined. The origin of this receptor is a man between 25 and 39 years old who received the YFV17D yellow fever vaccine. Sequencing used CD4+ T cells sorted from PBMCs, obtained on the day of the yellow fever booster vaccination. This sequence joins TRBV5-5 and TRBJ2-2; D not resolved. Here the CDR3 reads CASSLSFPGELFF. Written as DNA, the CDR3 is TGTGCCAGCAGCTTATCTTTCCCCGGGGAGCTGTTTTTT.